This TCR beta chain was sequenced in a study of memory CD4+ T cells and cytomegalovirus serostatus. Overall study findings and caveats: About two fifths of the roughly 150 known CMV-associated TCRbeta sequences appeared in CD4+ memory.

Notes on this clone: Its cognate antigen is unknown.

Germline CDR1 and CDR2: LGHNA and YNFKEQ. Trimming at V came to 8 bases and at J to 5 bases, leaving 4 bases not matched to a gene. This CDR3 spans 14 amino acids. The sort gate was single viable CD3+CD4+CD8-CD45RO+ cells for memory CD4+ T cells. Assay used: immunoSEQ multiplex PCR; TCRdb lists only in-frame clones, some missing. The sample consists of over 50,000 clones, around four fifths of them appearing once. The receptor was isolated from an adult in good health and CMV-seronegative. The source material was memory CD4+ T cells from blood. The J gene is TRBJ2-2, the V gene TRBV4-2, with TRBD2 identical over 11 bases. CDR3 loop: CASSASGRTGELFF. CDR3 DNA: TGTGCCAGCTCCGCTAGCGGGAGGACCGGGGAGCTGTTTTTT.